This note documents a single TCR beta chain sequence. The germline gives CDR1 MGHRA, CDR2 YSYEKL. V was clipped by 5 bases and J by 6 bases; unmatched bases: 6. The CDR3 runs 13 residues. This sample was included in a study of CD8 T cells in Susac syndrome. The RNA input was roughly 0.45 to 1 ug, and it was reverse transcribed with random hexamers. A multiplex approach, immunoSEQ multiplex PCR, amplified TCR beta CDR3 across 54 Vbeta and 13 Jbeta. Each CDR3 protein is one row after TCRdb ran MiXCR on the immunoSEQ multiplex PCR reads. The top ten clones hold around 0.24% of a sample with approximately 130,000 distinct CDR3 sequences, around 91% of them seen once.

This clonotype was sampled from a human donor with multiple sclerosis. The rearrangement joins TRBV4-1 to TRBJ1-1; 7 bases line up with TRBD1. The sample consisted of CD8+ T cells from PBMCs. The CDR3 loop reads CASSKGQAPEAFF. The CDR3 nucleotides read TGCGCCAGCAGCAAAGGACAGGCCCCTGAAGCTTTCTTT.